Below are 6 T cell receptor beta chains sequenced from a single sample in a study of blood T cell repertoires in COVID-19 (dated by TCRdb to the early 2020s). Library construction relied on the immunoSEQ multiplex PCR assay. Entries here come from immuneACCESS through TCRdb and include only in-frame sequences with V and J called. Some clones fail to appear in such tables; in the studies checked, an unresolved V gene covers under half of the shortfall, and the cause of the remainder is unknown. The sample yields about 400,000 clones; approximately 86% were counted once. Of the sample, about 7% is held by the ten largest clones. The specimen was peripheral blood. These TCRs come from a woman aged 60 to 75 with COVID-19, enrolled during active disease.

This clone was seen more than once but under ten times. This chain links TRBV7-2 with TRBJ1-1, with D maybe TRBD1 (5 bases). There are 16 residues in the CDR3. The germline V gene encodes CDR1 SGHTA and CDR2 FQGNSA. The V and J ends lost 2 bases and 0 bases respectively, with 13 bases between them. The CDR3 reads CASSLTTPGLNTEAFF. CDR3 nucleotide sequence: TGTGCCAGCAGCTTAACGACGCCAGGGCTGAACACTGAAGCTTTCTTT.

This clone occurred a few times. The V call is TRBV30, the J call TRBJ1-2; D not certain. The CDR3 totals 10 residues. V was pared by 6 bases and J by 9 bases, with 11 bases between. Germline V lookup: CDR1 GTSNPN, CDR2 SVGIG (reference sequence). The CDR3 region has the DNA TGTGCCTGTGTTCGGGGTCGCTACACCTTC. It yields the protein CACVRGRYTF.

CDR3 in DNA: TGTGCCACTCAACCGGGGGGAGAGGATATTTCGGAGACCCAGTACTTC. This encodes CATQPGGEDISETQYF. J is TRBJ2-5 and V is TRBV19; TRBD2 aligns across 7 bases. The CDR3 is made up of 16 amino acids. Unmatched junction bases numbered 19, after V lost 10 bases and J lost 5 bases. CDR1 and CDR2 (germline): LNHDA, SQIVND (reference sequence).

J is TRBJ1-3 and V is TRBV30; D call uncertain. Trimming took 5 bases from V and 0 from J, leaving 11 bases between them. CDR1 GTSNPN and CDR2 SVGIG come from the germline V gene (reference sequence). The CDR3 extends over 14 amino acids. CDR3 in amino acids: CAWAPGFSGNTIYF. As DNA, the CDR3 is TGTGCCTGGGCACCAGGATTCTCTGGAAACACCATATATTTT. The complete variable domain, with remaining parts taken from reference TRBV30 and TRBJ1-3, reads SQTIHQWPATLVQPVGSPLSLECTVEGTSNPNLYWYRQAAGRGLQLLFYSVGIGQISSEVPQNLSASRPQDRQFILSSKKLLLSDSGFYLCAWAPGFSGNTIYFGEGSWLTVV.

This chain connects TRBV6-5 to TRBJ1-1, with a weak D call TRBD1 (6 bases). Trimming left V 0 bases short and J 3 bases short, with 11 bases between. The CDR3 extends over 15 amino acids. Germline V gene sequence: CDR1 MNHEY, CDR2 SVGAGI. As DNA, the CDR3 is TGTGCCAGCAGTTACTCCGTAGCAGGGGACACTGAAGCTTTCTTT. The encoded protein is CASSYSVAGDTEAFF.

The chain has TRBV2 and TRBJ1-5, with 10 bases identical to TRBD1. Looked up from germline, CDR1 is SNHLY and CDR2 is FYNNEI. J was trimmed by 6 bases and V by 8 bases; bases with no gene match: 7. This CDR3 has 14 amino acids. DNA for the CDR3: TGTGCCAGCGGGGGGACAGGGGTGGTTCAGCCCCAGCATTTT. This sequence encodes CASGGTGVVQPQHF.